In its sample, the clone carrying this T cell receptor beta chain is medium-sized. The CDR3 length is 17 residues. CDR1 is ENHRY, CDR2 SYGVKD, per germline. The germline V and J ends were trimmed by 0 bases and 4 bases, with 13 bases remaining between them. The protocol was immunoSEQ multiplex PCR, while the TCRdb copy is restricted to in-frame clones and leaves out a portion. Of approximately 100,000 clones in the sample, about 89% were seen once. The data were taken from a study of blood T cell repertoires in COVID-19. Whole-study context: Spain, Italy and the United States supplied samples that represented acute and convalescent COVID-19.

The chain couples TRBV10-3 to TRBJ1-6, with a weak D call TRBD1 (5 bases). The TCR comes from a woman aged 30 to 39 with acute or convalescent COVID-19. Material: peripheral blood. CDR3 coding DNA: TGTGCCATCAGTGAGTCATTGGGGCAAGGTTATAATTCACCCCTCCACTTT. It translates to CAISESLGQGYNSPLHF.